The sequence of this TCR beta chain was determined in a study of T cells in localized non-small cell lung cancer. Study-level results: A median approximately 60 of the top 100 tumor clones appeared in adjacent lung. Uninvolved adjacent lung had higher T cell clonality than tumor and all other tissues.

Repertoires were generated with immunoSEQ multiplex PCR, while TCRdb's copy carries only in-frame clones and drops some. The data contain under 9,500 clones, about 90% of them seen just once; the ten biggest clones take up roughly 7%. Comment on this clone: Antigen unknown.

The trim removed 4 bases at V and 0 bases at J, leaving 5 bases unmatched. The CDR3 consists of 15 residues. Germline-derived CDR1 and CDR2 are GTSNPN and SVGIG (reference sequence). This chain joins TRBV30 and TRBJ1-1; 10 bases match TRBD1. Sequencing used peripheral blood, obtained before any cancer treatment. This receptor was taken from a woman aged 40-69 years with stage I squamous cell lung carcinoma. The CDR3 region has the DNA TGTGCCTGGATTCGACAGGGGGCCTTGAACACTGAAGCTTTCTTT. Translating gives CAWIRQGALNTEAFF.